This T cell receptor (beta chain) derives from a study of blood T cell repertoires in COVID-19. At the level of the study: There were acute and convalescent COVID-19 samples, and they came from the United States, Italy and Spain. In each case, the material was cDNA or gDNA derived from T cells, B-cell-depleted T cells, or PBMCs.

Per the original methods: Estimated nucleated cell counts came from reference gene primer amplification. Assay used: immunoSEQ multiplex PCR; TCRdb lists only in-frame clones, some missing. That table gives V, J and clone size, and the DNA gave D and trimming. The repertoire holds roughly 250,000 clones, approximately 89% seen once, with approximately 9.8% in the top ten. The germline V gene has CDR1 SGHTA and CDR2 FQGNSA. The CDR3 runs to 17 residues. Losses at the gene ends were 6 bases for V and 1 base for J; bases not matched to a gene: 6. The receptor comes from a man between 35 and 55 years old who had recovered from COVID-19. Source material: peripheral blood. The chain employs TRBV7-2 and TRBJ2-6, with 10 bases identical to TRBD1. DNA of the CDR3: TGTGCCAGCAGTCGCCCGGGACAGGGGTCTGGGGCCAACGTCCTGACTTTC. Translation gives CASSRPGQGSGANVLTF.